Presented here are 20 T cell receptor beta chains from one specimen sequenced in a study of CD8+ T cells in alopecia areata. Isolated RNA was reverse transcribed into cDNA used as the sequencing template. TCRdb keeps only in-frame clones here, not all; method: immunoSEQ multiplex PCR. Here the sample spans 150,000 to 200,000 clones, roughly 60% being singletons. Indicated treatment: oral pan-JAK inhibitor, 5-10 mg twice daily. The source was CD4+ T cells sorted from blood, collected at approximately week 50, from a patient treated with tofacitinib. These receptors all come from a human donor with alopecia areata.

This chain links TRBV30 with TRBJ1-1; the D gene is possibly TRBD1 (5 bases). Germline assignment: CDR1 GTSNPN and CDR2 SVGIG (reference sequence). CDR3 length: 15 residues. With 7 bases removed from V and 3 bases from J, the gap between germline ends came to 21 bases. CDR3 in amino acids: CAYTLGGVSDTEAFF. DNA for the CDR3: TGTGCCTACACTCTCGGGGGGGTCTCGGACACTGAAGCTTTCTTT.

V and J are TRBV6-1 and TRBJ1-6, with 10 bases matching TRBD1. With V trimmed by 8 bases and J by 10 bases, 11 bases remained unmatched. Germline V gene sequence: CDR1 MNHNS, CDR2 SASEGT. The CDR3 contains 15 residues. The CDR3 DNA reads as TGTGCCAGCTCGCGAGCCGGGACAGGGGAGTCACCCCTCCACTTT. It yields the protein CASSRAGTGESPLHF.

The chain combines TRBV5-1 with TRBJ2-1, with TRBD2 identical over 7 bases. This CDR3 has 16 residues. Trimming at V came to 4 bases and at J to 5 bases, leaving 12 bases not matched to a gene. The germline CDR1 and CDR2 sequences are SGHRS and YFSETQ. The CDR3 spells CASSREGSGGNNEQFF. The DNA of the CDR3 is TGCGCCAGCAGCCGCGAGGGCTCCGGGGGGAACAATGAGCAGTTCTTC.

The rearrangement links TRBV5-6 to TRBJ2-7; D uncertain. CDR3 length equals 15 residues. Germline CDR1 reads SGHDT; CDR2 reads YYEEEE. Trimming removed 4 bases at V and 7 bases at J, with 21 bases between. As DNA, the CDR3 is TGTGCCAGCAGCGAGGTCGGTGCAGACGTGGGGGAGCAGTACTTC. Amino acid sequence: CASSEVGADVGEQYF.

This rearrangement joins TRBV10-3 to TRBJ2-1, with D tentatively TRBD1 or TRBD2 (5 bases each). V was cut by 6 bases and J by 7 bases, with 19 bases left in between. Germline V gene data show CDR1 as ENHRY and CDR2 as SYGVKD. The CDR3 sequence is 15 residues long. DNA of the CDR3: TGTGCCATCAGCCTCCGGGACGCCGGGACGAATGAGCAGTTCTTC. Protein: CAISLRDAGTNEQFF.

The rearrangement links TRBV4-2 to TRBJ2-7; D could derive from TRBD1 or TRBD2 (5 bases each). Germline V gene sequence: CDR1 LGHNA, CDR2 YNFKEQ. The CDR3 extends over 16 amino acids. Between the trimmed V and J ends, which lost 0 bases and 5 bases, there was a span of 17 bases. CDR3 in amino acids: CASSQEGPGAWHEQYF. CDR3 nucleotides: TGTGCCAGCAGCCAAGAAGGACCCGGGGCATGGCACGAGCAGTACTTC.

The chain joins TRBV5-1 to TRBJ2-5; D gene ambiguous. Germline V gene data show CDR1 as SGHRS and CDR2 as YFSETQ. The CDR3 spans 14 residues. The V end lost 4 bases, the J end lost 1 base, and 11 bases lay between the germline ends. The DNA of the CDR3 is TGCGCCAGCAGCCCCATGGACCTCCAAGAGACCCAGTACTTC. It encodes CASSPMDLQETQYF.

The rearrangement uses TRBV12-5 and TRBJ1-5, with TRBD1 as a possible D gene (5 bases). Germline CDR1 reads LGHNT; CDR2 reads FRNRAP. The ends were cut back, 5 bases at V and 5 bases at J, with 10 bases in the middle. The CDR3 has 13 amino acids. The DNA for the CDR3 is TGTGCTAGTGGTACAGGTTCTTATCAGCCCCAGCATTTT. Translated: CASGTGSYQPQHF.

V is TRBV20-1 and J is TRBJ2-5, with 8 positions matching TRBD2. With 6 bases clipped from V and 10 bases from J, the junction kept 7 bases outside the gene matches. Germline assignment: CDR1 DFQATT and CDR2 SNEGSKA (reference sequence). The CDR3 is 11 amino acids. The CDR3 DNA is TGCAGTGCCCGGGTAGCGGGGAACCAGTACTTC. Amino acid sequence: CSARVAGNQYF.

This clone has more than one count but fewer than ten. The chain uses TRBV29-1 and TRBJ2-1; the D gene is possibly TRBD1 (5 bases). V was clipped by 5 bases and J by 2 bases, with 13 bases between them. This CDR3 is 14 amino acids long. In germline, CDR1 is SQVTM, CDR2 ANQGSEA. This CDR3 reads CSVPEPGTYNEQFF. CDR3 coding DNA: TGCAGCGTTCCGGAGCCAGGGACCTACAATGAGCAGTTCTTC.

The rearrangement uses TRBV7-2 and TRBJ2-1; 9 positions match TRBD2. V was clipped by 2 bases and J by 8 bases; unmatched bases: 7. The V gene's germline CDR1 is SGHTA and CDR2 FQGNSA. CDR3 length equals 15 residues. CDR3 coding DNA: TGTGCCAGCAGCTTATCGCGGGGGGGCCGGGATGAGCAGTTCTTC. Translating gives CASSLSRGGRDEQFF.

For the CDR3, the DNA is TGCAGCGTCTCAGGAGGTCCCACTGAAGCTTTCTTT. Encoded protein: CSVSGGPTEAFF. This chain links TRBV29-1 with TRBJ1-1; D is undetermined. Trimming shortened V by 6 bases and J by 4 bases, and 12 bases separated the two germline ends. This CDR3 region has 12 residues. The V gene's germline CDR1 is SQVTM and CDR2 ANQGSEA.

Details on this clone: This same CDR3 is encoded by further DNA sequences in the sample. The chain joins TRBV7-2 to TRBJ1-5, with unresolved D. This CDR3 contains 13 residues. The V gene lost 1 base and the J gene lost 5 bases, with 6 bases spanning the gap. Per the germline V gene, CDR1 is SGHTA and CDR2 is FQGNSA. In DNA form, the CDR3 reads TGTGCCAGCAGCTTAGTCGGGGATCAGCCCCAGCATTTT. It yields the protein CASSLVGDQPQHF.

This clone was counted between two and nine times. The chain couples TRBV9 to TRBJ2-7; TRBD1 matches 9 bases. Looked up from germline, CDR1 is SGDLS and CDR2 is YYNGEE. Trimming took 2 bases from V and 4 from J; bases not matched to a gene: 4. CDR3 length equals 14 residues. The CDR3, as DNA: TGTGCCAGCAGCGTGGGGACAGGGAAGTACGAGCAGTACTTC. Protein sequence: CASSVGTGKYEQYF.

The V gene is TRBV2, the J gene TRBJ2-6, with 12 bases matching TRBD1. The germline gives CDR1 SNHLY, CDR2 FYNNEI. The V segment lost 6 bases and the J segment 3 bases; nucleotides outside the gene matches: 6. The CDR3 sequence is 17 residues long. In nucleotides, the CDR3 is TGTGCCAGCAGCCCGGGACAGGGGGCCCGTGGGGCCAACGTCCTGACTTTC. It is translated as CASSPGQGARGANVLTF.

This chain links TRBV5-5 with TRBJ2-7, with 8 bases matching TRBD1. Trimming took 5 bases from V and 1 from J; bases not matched to a gene: 8. Germline CDR1 SGHKS, CDR2 YYEKEE (reference sequence). The CDR3 has 15 residues. The CDR3, as DNA: TGTGCCAGCAGACAGGACAGGGCTATATCCTACGAGCAGTACTTC. This codes for CASRQDRAISYEQYF.

This sequence joins TRBV28 and TRBJ1-2; D is ambiguous. V was pared by 2 bases and J by 5 bases, with 6 bases between. This CDR3 has 12 residues. Per the germline V gene, CDR1 is MDHEN and CDR2 is SYDVKM. CDR3 nucleotide sequence: TGTGCCAGCAGTTTAGGCACTTATGGCTACACCTTC. It encodes CASSLGTYGYTF.

J is TRBJ2-1 and V is TRBV29-1, with D unresolved. CDR1 and CDR2 from the germline V gene are SQVTM and ANQGSEA. V lost 4 bases, J lost 8 bases, and 12 bases lay in between. The CDR3 sequence is 12 residues long. The CDR3 DNA reads as TGCAGCGTTGGGGCTCGGGCCTATGAGCAGTTCTTC. This translates into CSVGARAYEQFF.

The chain is built from TRBV30 and TRBJ1-1; no reliable D call. Deletions cut 0 bases from V and 5 bases from J, with 10 bases between. Germline assignment: CDR1 GTSNPN and CDR2 SVGIG (reference sequence). The CDR3 runs 13 residues. CDR3 protein: CAWSVRKVTEAFF. CDR3 sequence (DNA): TGTGCCTGGAGTGTACGTAAGGTAACTGAAGCTTTCTTT.

There are a few counts of this clone. This rearrangement joins TRBV10-2 to TRBJ2-2; 10 bases agree with TRBD1. CDR1 WSHSY and CDR2 SAAADI come from the germline V gene. This CDR3 comprises 14 residues. With V trimmed by 10 bases and J by 6 bases, 8 bases remained unmatched. DNA of the CDR3: TGCGCCACCAACCGGGACAGGGGTGCCGGGGAGCTGTTTTTT. As protein: CATNRDRGAGELFF.